Shown below are 6 T cell receptor beta chains from a single sample sequenced in a study of T cells in Graves' hyperthyroidism and ophthalmopathy. Template material for amplifying TCR beta CDR3 regions consisted of RNA transcripts. Researchers ran a first-round RT-PCR on the TCR CDR3 using the HTBI primer set. TCRdb analysed the multiplex PCR reads with MiXCR anew, one entry per CDR3 protein. The data contain around 620,000 distinct CDR3 sequences, about 14% of them seen just once; the ten biggest clones take up about 7%. Sequenced material: blood. All receptors come from a woman under 30 with Graves' ophthalmopathy.

This clonotype was detected only a few times. This chain connects TRBV5-1 to TRBJ2-7; D may match TRBD1 or TRBD2 (5 bases each). The CDR3 consists of 13 residues. Germline V gene sequence: CDR1 SGHRS, CDR2 YFSETQ. The V gene lost 4 bases and the J gene lost 4 bases, with 12 bases spanning the gap. CDR3 sequence reads: CASSHLRGYEQYF. CDR3 coding DNA: TGCGCCAGCAGCCACCTGAGGGGATACGAGCAGTACTTC.

The sample holds a few counts of this clonotype. The chain carries TRBV27 and TRBJ1-5; the D gene is possibly TRBD1 (6 bases). The CDR3 contains 13 residues. Trimming left V 10 bases short and J 6 bases short, with 16 bases between. Germline V gene data show CDR1 as MNHEY and CDR2 as SMNVEV (reference sequence). The DNA of the CDR3 is TGTGCCACACGTGGACAGTCGTCTCAGCCCCAGCATTTT. Translation: CATRGQSSQPQHF.

This clonotype was observed at least ten times. The CDR3 loop reads CASEERSYEQYF. CDR3 DNA sequence: TGTGCCAGCGAGGAGCGTAGCTACGAGCAGTACTTC. The chain employs TRBV28 and TRBJ2-7; D remains ambiguous. Germline CDR1 and CDR2: MDHEN and SYDVKM. V was trimmed by 8 bases and J by 3 bases, leaving 11 bases between them. This CDR3 has 12 amino acids.

V gene TRBV27 combines with J gene TRBJ1-5, with unresolved D. V was shortened by 3 bases and J by 5 bases, with 11 bases between the two germline ends. The CDR3 spans 14 residues. Germline V gene data show CDR1 as MNHEY and CDR2 as SMNVEV (reference sequence). The CDR3 region has the DNA TGTGCCAGCAGTTTGCAGGCACCCCATCAGCCCCAGCATTTT. Residues: CASSLQAPHQPQHF.

This clonotype was picked up many times. The chain has TRBV2 and TRBJ2-1; no clear D. This CDR3 is built from 13 residues. Trimming took 1 base from V and 4 from J, leaving 5 bases between them. The germline CDR1 and CDR2 sequences are SNHLY and FYNNEI. CDR3 coding DNA: TGTGCCAGCAGTGAAGGTCTTTACAATGAGCAGTTCTTC. This sequence encodes CASSEGLYNEQFF.

As to this clonotype: A much larger clone lies one base from this, so it may be a read error. J is TRBJ2-7 and V is TRBV5-8, with a possible D match to TRBD2 (5 bases). This CDR3 is built from 13 residues. Germline CDR1 SGHTS, CDR2 YDEGEE. Written as DNA, the CDR3 is TGTCCCAGCAGCAGGACGGGGTTCGGCGAGCAGTACTTC. This encodes CPSSRTGFGEQYF.